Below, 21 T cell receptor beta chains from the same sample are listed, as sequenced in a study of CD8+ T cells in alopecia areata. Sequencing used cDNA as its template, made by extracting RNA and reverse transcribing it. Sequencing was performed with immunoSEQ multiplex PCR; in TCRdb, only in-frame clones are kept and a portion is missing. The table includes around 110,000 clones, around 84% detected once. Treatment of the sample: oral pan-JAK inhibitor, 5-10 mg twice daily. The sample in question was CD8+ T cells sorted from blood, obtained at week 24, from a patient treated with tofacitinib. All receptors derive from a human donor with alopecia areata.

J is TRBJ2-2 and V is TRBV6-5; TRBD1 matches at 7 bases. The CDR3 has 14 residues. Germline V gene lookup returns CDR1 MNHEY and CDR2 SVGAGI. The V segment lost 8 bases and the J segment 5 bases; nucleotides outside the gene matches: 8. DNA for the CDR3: TGTGCCAGCTCAGGACAGGAATATACCGGGGAGCTGTTTTTT. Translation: CASSGQEYTGELFF.

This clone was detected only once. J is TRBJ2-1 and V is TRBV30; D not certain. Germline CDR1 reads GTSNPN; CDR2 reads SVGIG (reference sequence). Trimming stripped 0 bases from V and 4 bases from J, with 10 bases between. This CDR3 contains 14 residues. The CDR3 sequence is CAWSVWGLYNEQFF. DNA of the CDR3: TGTGCCTGGAGTGTATGGGGTCTATACAATGAGCAGTTCTTC.

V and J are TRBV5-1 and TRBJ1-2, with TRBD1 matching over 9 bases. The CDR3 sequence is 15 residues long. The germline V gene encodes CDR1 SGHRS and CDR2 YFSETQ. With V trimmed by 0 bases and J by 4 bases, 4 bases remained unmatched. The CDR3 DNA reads TGCGCCAGCAGCTTGGGGACAGGGGATGTCTATGGCTACACCTTC. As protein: CASSLGTGDVYGYTF.

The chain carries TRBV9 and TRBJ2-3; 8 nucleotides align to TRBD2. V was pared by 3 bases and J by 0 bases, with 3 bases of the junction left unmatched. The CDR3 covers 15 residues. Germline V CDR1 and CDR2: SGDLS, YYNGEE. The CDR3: CASSASGGSTDTQYF. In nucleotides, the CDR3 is TGTGCCAGCAGCGCAAGCGGGGGAAGCACAGATACGCAGTATTTT.

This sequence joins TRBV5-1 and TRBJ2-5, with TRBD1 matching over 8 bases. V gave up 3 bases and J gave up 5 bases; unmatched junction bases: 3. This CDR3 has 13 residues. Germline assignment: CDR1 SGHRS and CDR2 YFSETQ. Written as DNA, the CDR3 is TGCGCCAGCAGCTCAACAGGGGGGGAGACCCAGTACTTC. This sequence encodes CASSSTGGETQYF.

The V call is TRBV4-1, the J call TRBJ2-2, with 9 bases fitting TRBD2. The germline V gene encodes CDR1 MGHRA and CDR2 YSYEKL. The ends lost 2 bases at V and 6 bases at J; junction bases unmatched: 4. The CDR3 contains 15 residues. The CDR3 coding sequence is TGCGCCAGCAGCCAACCGGGACTAGCACCCGGGGAGCTGTTTTTT. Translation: CASSQPGLAPGELFF.

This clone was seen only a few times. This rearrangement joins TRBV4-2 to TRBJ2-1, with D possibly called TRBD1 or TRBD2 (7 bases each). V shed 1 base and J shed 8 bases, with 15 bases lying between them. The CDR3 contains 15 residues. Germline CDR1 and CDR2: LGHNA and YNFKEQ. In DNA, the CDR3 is TGTGCCAGCAGCCAAGCAGGGGGGGCCGCCGATGAGCAGTTCTTC. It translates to CASSQAGGAADEQFF.

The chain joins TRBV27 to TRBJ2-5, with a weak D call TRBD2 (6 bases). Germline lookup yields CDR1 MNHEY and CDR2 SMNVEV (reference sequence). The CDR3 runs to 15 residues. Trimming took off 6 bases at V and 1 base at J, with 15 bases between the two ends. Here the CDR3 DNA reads TGTGCCAGCAGCGCGGGGACTGCTACCCAAGAGACCCAGTACTTC. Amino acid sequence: CASSAGTATQETQYF.

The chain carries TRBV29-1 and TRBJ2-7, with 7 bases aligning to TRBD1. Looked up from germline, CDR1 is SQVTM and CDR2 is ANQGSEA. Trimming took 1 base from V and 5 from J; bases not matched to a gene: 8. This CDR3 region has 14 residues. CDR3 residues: CSVEGQGTMNEQYF. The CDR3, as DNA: TGCAGCGTTGAAGGACAGGGTACTATGAACGAGCAGTACTTC.

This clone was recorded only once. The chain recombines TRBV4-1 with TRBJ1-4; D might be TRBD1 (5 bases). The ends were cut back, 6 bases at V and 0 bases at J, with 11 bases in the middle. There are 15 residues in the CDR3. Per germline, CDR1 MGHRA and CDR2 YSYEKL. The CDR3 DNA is TGCGCCAGCAGTCATGAGACAGCAACTAATGAAAAACTGTTTTTT. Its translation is CASSHETATNEKLFF.

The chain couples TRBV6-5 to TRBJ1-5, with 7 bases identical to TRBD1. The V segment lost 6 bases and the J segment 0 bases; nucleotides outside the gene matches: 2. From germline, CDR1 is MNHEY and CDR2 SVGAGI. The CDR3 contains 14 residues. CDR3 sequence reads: CASSDRDSNQPQHF. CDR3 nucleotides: TGTGCCAGCAGCGACAGGGATAGCAATCAGCCCCAGCATTTT.

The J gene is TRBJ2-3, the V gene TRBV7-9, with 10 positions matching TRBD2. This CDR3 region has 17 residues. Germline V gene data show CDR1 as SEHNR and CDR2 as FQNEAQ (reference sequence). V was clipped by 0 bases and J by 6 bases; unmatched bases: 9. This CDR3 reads CASSLAVLAGVSDTQYF. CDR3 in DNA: TGTGCCAGCAGCTTAGCGGTCCTAGCGGGGGTCTCGGATACGCAGTATTTT.

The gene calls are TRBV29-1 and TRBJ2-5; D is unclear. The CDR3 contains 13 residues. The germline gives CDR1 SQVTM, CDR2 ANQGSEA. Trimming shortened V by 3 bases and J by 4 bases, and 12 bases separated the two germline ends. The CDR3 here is CSVDLGGRETQYF. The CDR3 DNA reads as TGCAGCGTTGATTTGGGTGGTAGAGAGACCCAGTACTTC.

CDR3 bases: TGTGCCAGCAGTGGAGTCGGACAGGGGCAAGCCTACGAGCAGTACTTC. It specifies CASSGVGQGQAYEQYF. The gene calls are TRBV2 and TRBJ2-7, with TRBD1 identical over 9 bases. The length of the CDR3 is 16 residues. The germline V gene encodes CDR1 SNHLY and CDR2 FYNNEI. The junction had 9 bases not matched to a gene; V was cut back by 4 bases and J by 2 bases.

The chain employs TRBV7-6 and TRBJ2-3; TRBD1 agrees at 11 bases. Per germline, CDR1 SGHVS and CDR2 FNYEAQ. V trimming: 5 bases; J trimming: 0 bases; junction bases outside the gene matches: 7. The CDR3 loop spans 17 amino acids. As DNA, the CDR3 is TGTGCCAGCAGCGGCACCGGGACAGGGGGTAGCACAGATACGCAGTATTTT. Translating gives CASSGTGTGGSTDTQYF.

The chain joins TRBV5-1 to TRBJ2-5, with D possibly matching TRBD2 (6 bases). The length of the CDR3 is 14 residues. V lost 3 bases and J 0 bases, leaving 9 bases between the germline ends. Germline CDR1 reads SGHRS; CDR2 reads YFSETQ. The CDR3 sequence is CASSSRDYQETQYF. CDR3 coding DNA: TGCGCCAGCAGCTCCCGGGACTACCAAGAGACCCAGTACTTC. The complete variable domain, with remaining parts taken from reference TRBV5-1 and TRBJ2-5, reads KAGVTQTPRYLIKTRGQQVTLSCSPISGHRSVSWYQQTPGQGLQFLFEYFSETQRNKGNFPGRFSGRQFSNSRSEMNVSTLELGDSALYLCASSSRDYQETQYFGPGTRLLVL.

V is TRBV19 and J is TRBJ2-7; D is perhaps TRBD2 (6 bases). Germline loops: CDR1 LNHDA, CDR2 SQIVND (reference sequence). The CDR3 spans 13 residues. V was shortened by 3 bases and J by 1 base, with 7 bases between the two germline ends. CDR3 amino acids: CASSMGLSYEQYF. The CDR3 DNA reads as TGTGCCAGTAGTATGGGACTTTCCTACGAGCAGTACTTC. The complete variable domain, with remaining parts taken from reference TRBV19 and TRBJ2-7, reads DGGITQSPKYLFRKEGQNVTLSCEQNLNHDAMYWYRQDPGQGLRLIYYSQIVNDFQKGDIAEGYSVSREKKESFPLTVTSAQKNPTAFYLCASSMGLSYEQYFGPGTRLTVT.

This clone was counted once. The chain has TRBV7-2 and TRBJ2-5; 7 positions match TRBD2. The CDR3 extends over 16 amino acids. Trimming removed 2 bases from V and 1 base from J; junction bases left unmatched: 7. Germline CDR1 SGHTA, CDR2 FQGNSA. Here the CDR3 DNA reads TGTGCCAGCAGCTTATGGGGCGGGGGAGTCCAAGAGACCCAGTACTTC. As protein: CASSLWGGGVQETQYF.

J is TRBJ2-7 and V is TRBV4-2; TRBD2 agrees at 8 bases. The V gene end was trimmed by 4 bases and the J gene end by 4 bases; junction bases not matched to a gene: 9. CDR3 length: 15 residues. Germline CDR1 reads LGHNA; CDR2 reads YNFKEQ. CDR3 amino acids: CASSRTGLVSYEQYF. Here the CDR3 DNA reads TGTGCCAGCAGCCGCACGGGACTAGTCTCATACGAGCAGTACTTC.

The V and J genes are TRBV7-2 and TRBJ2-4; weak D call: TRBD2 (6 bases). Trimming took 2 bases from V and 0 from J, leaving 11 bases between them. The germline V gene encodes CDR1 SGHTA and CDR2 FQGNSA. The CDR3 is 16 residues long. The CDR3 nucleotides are TGTGCCAGCAGCTTACGGGGGACCCAAGCCAAAAACATTCAGTACTTC. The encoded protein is CASSLRGTQAKNIQYF.

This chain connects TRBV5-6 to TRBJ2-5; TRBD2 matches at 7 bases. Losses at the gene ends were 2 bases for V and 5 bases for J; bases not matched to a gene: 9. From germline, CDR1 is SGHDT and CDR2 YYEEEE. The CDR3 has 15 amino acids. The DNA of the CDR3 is TGTGCCAGCAGCTTAAGGGACCTGGGAGGGGAGACCCAGTACTTC. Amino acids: CASSLRDLGGETQYF. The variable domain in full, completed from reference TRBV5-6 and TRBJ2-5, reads DAGVTQSPTHLIKTRGQQVTLRCSPKSGHDTVSWYQQALGQGPQFIFQYYEEEERQRGNFPDRFSGHQFPNYSSELNVNALLLGDSALYLCASSLRDLGGETQYFGPGTRLLVL.